This section outlines one TCR beta chain sequence together with its context. Libraries were prepared by immunoSEQ multiplex PCR; TCRdb keeps only in-frame clonotypes and omits some of them. The sample lists roughly 200,000 clones; about 85% were seen once. The sample is drawn from a study of blood T cell repertoires in COVID-19. CDR3 size: 16 residues. V was trimmed by 4 bases and J by 5 bases, leaving 15 bases between them. Per germline, CDR1 SEHNR and CDR2 FQNEAQ (reference sequence). Recruits, aged about 18 to 90 years, lived in about two dozen US areas. This receptor was taken from a woman in her twenties or thirties who had recovered from COVID-19. The sample comprised PBMCs or T cells enriched from blood (not recorded which). The chain recombines TRBV7-9 with TRBJ1-6, with D possibly matching TRBD1 (5 bases). CDR3 nucleotide sequence: TGTGCCAGCAGCTCCCACCCGGACATCGATAATTCACCCCTCCACTTT. Amino acid sequence: CASSSHPDIDNSPLHF.